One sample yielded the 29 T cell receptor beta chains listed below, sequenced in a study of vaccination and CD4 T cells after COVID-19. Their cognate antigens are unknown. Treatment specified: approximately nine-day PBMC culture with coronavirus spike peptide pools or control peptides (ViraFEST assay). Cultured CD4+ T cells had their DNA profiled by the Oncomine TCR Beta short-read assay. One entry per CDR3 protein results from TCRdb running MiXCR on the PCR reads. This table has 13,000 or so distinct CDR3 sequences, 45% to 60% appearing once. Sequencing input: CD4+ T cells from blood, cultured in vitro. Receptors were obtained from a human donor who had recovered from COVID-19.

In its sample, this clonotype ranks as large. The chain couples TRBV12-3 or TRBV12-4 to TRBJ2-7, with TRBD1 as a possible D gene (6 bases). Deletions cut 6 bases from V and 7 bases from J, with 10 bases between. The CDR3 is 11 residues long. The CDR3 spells CASSLTGEQYF. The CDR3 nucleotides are TGTGCCAGCAGCCTCACAGGGGAGCAGTACTTC.

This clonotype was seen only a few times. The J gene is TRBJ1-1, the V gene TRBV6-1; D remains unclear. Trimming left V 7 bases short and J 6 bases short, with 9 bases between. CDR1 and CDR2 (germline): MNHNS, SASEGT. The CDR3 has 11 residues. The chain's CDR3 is CASILSAEAFF. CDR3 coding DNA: TGTGCCAGCATCCTTAGCGCTGAAGCTTTCTTT.

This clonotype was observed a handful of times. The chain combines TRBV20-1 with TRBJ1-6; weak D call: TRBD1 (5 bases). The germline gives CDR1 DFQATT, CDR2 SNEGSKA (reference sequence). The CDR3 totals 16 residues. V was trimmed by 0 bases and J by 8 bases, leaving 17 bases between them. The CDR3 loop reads CSARDRVGGGYSPLHF. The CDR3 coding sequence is TGCAGTGCTAGAGATCGGGTCGGGGGTGGGTATTCACCCCTCCACTTT.

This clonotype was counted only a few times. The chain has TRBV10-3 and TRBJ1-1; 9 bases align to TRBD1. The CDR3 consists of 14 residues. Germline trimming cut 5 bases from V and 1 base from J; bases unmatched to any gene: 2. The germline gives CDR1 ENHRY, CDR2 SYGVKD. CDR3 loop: CAISRTGENTEAFF. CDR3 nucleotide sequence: TGTGCCATCAGTCGGACAGGGGAGAACACTGAAGCTTTCTTT.

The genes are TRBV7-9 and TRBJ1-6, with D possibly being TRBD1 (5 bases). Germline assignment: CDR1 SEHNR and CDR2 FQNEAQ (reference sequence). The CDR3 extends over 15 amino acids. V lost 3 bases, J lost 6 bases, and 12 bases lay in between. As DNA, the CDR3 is TGTGCCAGCAGCTTTGTGACGGGGACTAATTCACCCCTCCACTTT. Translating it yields CASSFVTGTNSPLHF.

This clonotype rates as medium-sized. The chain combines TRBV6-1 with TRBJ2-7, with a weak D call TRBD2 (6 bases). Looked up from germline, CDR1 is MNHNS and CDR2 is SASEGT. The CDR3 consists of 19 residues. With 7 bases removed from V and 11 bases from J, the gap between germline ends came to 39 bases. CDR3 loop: CASTGTLLARAGTLSLEYF. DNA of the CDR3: TGTGCCAGCACCGGAACCCTATTAGCCCGAGCGGGTACCCTTTCATTAGAGTACTTC.

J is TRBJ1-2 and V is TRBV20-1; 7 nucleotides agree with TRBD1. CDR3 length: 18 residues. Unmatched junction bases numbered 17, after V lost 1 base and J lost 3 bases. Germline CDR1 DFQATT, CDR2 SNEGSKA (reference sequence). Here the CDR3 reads CSARATRGQKHPDYGYTF. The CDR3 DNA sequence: TGCAGTGCTAGAGCCACAAGGGGACAGAAACACCCCGACTATGGCTACACCTTC.

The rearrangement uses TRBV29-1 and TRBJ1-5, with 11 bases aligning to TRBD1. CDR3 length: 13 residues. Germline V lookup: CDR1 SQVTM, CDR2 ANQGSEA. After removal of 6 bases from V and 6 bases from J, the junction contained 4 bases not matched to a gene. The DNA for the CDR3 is TGCAGCGTCCTGGGACAGGGGGGTCAGCCCCAGCATTTT. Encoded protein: CSVLGQGGQPQHF.

The CDR3 region is CSARTDTQYF. CDR3 nucleotide sequence: TGCAGTGCTCGCACAGATACGCAGTATTTT. J is TRBJ2-3 and V is TRBV20-1, with D unclear. The CDR3 totals 10 residues. In germline, CDR1 is DFQATT, CDR2 SNEGSKA (reference sequence). The V end lost 5 bases, the J end lost 1 base, and 1 base lay between the germline ends.

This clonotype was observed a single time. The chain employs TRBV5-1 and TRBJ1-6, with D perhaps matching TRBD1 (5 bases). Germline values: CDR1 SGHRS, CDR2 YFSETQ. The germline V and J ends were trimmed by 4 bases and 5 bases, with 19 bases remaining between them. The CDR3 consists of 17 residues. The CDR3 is CASSRNDSPGDNSPLHF. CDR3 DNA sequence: TGCGCCAGCAGCCGAAACGACTCCCCGGGGGATAATTCACCCCTCCACTTT.

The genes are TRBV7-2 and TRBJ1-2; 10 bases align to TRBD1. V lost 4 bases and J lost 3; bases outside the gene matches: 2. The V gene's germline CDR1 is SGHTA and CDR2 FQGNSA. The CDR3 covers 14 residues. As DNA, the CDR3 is TGTGCCAGCAGCTCAGGACAGGGGGACTATGGCTACACCTTC. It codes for CASSSGQGDYGYTF.

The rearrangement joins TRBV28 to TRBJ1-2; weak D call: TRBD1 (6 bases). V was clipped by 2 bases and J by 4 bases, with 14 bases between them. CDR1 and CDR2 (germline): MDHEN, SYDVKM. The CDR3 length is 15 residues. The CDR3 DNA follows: TGTGCCAGCAGTTTAGGGGGCCGAAACTTCTATGGCTACACCTTC. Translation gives CASSLGGRNFYGYTF.

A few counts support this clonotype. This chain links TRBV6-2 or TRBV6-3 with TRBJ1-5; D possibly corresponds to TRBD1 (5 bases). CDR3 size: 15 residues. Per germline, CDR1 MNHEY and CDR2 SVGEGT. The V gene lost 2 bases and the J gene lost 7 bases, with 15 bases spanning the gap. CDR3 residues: CASSYGGGEGQPQHF. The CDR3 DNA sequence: TGTGCCAGCAGTTACGGTGGAGGGGAAGGACAGCCCCAGCATTTT.

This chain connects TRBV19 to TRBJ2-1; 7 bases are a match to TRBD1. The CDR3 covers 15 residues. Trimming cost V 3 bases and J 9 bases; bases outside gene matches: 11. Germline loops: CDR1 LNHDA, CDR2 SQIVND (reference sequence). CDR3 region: CASSMATGRLGEQFF. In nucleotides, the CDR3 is TGTGCCAGTAGTATGGCGACAGGGCGCCTGGGTGAGCAGTTCTTC.

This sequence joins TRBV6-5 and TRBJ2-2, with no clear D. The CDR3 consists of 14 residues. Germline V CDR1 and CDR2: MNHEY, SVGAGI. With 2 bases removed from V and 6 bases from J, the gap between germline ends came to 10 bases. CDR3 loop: CASSYERPAGELFF. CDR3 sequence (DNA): TGTGCCAGCAGTTACGAGAGGCCCGCCGGGGAGCTGTTTTTT.

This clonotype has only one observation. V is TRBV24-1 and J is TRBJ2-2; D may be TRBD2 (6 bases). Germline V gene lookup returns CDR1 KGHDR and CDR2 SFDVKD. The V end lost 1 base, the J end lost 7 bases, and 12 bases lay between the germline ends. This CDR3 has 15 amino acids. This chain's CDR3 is CATSDFTGRHGELFF. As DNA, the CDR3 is TGTGCCACCAGTGATTTTACGGGGAGGCACGGGGAGCTGTTTTTT.

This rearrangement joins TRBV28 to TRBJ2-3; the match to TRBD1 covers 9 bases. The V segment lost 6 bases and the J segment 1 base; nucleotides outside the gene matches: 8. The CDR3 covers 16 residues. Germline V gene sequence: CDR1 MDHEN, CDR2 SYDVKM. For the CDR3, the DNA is TGTGCCAGCAGGGGAGCCCGGGACAGGGGCACAGATACGCAGTATTTT. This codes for CASRGARDRGTDTQYF.

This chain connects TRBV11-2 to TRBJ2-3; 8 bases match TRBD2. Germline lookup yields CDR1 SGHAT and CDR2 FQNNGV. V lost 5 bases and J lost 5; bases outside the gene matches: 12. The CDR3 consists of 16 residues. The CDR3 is CASSPGTRSPRDTQYF. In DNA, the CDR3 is TGTGCCAGCAGCCCCGGGACTAGGTCCCCCCGAGATACGCAGTATTTT.

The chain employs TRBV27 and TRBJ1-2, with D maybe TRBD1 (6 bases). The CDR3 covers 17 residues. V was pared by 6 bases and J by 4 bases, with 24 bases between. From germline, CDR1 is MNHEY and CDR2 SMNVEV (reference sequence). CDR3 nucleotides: TGTGCCAGCAGATCCTCACGATTAACAGGGTCTTCCTATGGCTACACCTTC. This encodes CASRSSRLTGSSYGYTF.

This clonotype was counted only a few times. The CDR3 bases are TGTGCCAGCAGTGATCTGATAGGGAAGTTGTGGCAGCCCCAGCATTTT. Translated, it gives CASSDLIGKLWQPQHF. The chain has TRBV6-1 and TRBJ1-5, with no clear D. Germline V lookup: CDR1 MNHNS, CDR2 SASEGT. The CDR3 covers 16 residues. V lost 3 bases and J lost 7, with 19 bases in between.

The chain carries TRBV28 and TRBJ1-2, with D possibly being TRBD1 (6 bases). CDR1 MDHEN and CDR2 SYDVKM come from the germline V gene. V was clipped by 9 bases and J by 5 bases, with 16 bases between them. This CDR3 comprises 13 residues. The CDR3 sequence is CASLRGPIYGYTF. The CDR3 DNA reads TGTGCCAGTCTCCGGGGGCCCATTTATGGCTACACCTTC.

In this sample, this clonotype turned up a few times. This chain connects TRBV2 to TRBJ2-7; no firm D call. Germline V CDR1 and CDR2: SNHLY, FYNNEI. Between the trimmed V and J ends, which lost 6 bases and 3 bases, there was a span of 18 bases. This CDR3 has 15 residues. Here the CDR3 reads CASSHDLTRFYEQYF. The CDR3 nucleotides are TGTGCCAGCAGCCACGACCTTACACGGTTCTACGAGCAGTACTTC.

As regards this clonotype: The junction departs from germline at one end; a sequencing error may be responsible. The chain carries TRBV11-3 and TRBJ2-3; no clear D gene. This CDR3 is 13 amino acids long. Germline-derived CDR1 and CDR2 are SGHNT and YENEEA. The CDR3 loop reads CASSLSRRDMQYF. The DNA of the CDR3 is TGTGCCAGCAGCTTAAGTCGACGAGATATGCAGTATTTT. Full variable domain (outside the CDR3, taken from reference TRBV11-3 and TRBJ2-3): EAGVVQSPRYKIIEKKQPVAFWCNPISGHNTLYWYLQNLGQGPELLIRYENEEAVDDSQLPKDRFSAERLKGVDSTLKIQPAELGDSAVYLCASSLSRRDMQYFGPGTRLTVL.

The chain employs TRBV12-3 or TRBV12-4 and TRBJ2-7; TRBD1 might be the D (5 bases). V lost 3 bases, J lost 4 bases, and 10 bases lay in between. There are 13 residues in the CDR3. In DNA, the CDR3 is TGTGCCAGCAGTTTGGGGCCTTGGTACGAGCAGTACTTC. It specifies CASSLGPWYEQYF.

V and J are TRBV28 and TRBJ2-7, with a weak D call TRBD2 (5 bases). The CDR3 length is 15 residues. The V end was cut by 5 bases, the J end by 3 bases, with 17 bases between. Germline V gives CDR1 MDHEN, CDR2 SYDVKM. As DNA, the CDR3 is TGTGCCAGCAGTCCCGTCCCGGGGAATCACTACGAGCAGTACTTC. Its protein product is CASSPVPGNHYEQYF.

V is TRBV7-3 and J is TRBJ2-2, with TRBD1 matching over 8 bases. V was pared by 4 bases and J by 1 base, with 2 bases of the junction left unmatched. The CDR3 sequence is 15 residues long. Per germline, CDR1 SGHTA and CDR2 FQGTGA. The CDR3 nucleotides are TGTGCCAGCAGCTCCGGACAGGGGAACACCGGGGAGCTGTTTTTT. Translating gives CASSSGQGNTGELFF.

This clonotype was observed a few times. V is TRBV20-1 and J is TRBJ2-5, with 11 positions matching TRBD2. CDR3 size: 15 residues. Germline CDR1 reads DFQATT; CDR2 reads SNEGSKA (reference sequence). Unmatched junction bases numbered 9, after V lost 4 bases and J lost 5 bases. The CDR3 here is CSAKTSGKIGETQYF. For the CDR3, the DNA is TGCAGTGCTAAGACTAGCGGGAAAATCGGGGAGACCCAGTACTTC.

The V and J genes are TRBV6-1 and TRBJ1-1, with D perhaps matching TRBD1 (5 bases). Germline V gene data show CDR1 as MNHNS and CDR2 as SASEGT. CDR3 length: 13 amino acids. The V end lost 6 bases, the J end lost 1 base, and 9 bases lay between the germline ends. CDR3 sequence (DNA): TGTGCCAGCAGGCCCACAGGGAACACTGAAGCTTTCTTT. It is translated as CASRPTGNTEAFF.

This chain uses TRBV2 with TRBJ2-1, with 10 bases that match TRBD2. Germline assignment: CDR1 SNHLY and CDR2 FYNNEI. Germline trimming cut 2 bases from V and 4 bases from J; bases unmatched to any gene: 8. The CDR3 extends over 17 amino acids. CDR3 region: CASSEQSGTSVYNEQFF. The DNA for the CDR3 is TGTGCCAGCAGTGAACAATCCGGGACTAGCGTGTACAATGAGCAGTTCTTC.